These 5 T cell receptor beta chains were sequenced from one sample in a study of regulatory T cells in long-lasting Graves disease. Libraries of TCR beta came from iRepertoire HTBI primers plus Arm-PCR of CDR3 regions. A single record per CDR3 protein comes from TCRdb applying MiXCR to the multiplex PCR reads. The sample yields about 440,000 distinct CDR3 sequences, 15% seen once. Time point described: newly diagnosed GD, antithyroid drugs for less than 3 months. RNA isolated from PBMCs was used to make the TCR library. These data are also associated with another study on T cells in Graves' hyperthyroidism and ophthalmopathy.

The sample consisted of peripheral blood mononuclear cells (PBMCs), taken at new diagnosis, from a patient treated with antithyroid drugs. Receptors were obtained from a woman aged 25 to 39 with Graves disease.

This clonotype has ten or more counts. V gene TRBV12-3 or TRBV12-4 combines with J gene TRBJ2-7, with D tentatively TRBD2 (6 bases). The length of the CDR3 is 15 residues. Trimming shortened V by 6 bases and J by 0 bases, and 15 bases separated the two germline ends. CDR3: CASRGGQESSYEQYF. CDR3 coding DNA: TGTGCCAGCAGGGGGGGTCAGGAGAGCTCCTACGAGCAGTACTTC.

Comments on this clonotype: At one end the junction does not follow the germline gene, possibly because of a read error. The chain carries TRBV6-5 and TRBJ1-4, with D maybe TRBD1 (5 bases). Looked up from germline, CDR1 is MNHEY and CDR2 is SVGAGI. This CDR3 is built from 17 residues. The CDR3 nucleotides are TGTGCCAGCAGTTCGAAAGAAGAGGACAAAGCTAATGAAAAACTGTCTTTT. Translation: CASSSKEEDKANEKLSF.

This clonotype was recorded many times. CDR3 sequence reads: CASKGSAANYGYTF. The CDR3 bases are TGTGCCAGCAAGGGGTCAGCTGCTAACTATGGCTACACCTTC. The gene calls are TRBV12-3 or TRBV12-4 and TRBJ1-2; possibly TRBD1 for D (5 bases). V was trimmed by 7 bases and J by 0 bases, leaving 12 bases between them. This CDR3 is built from 14 residues.

This clonotype showed up many times. The chain has TRBV11-2 and TRBJ1-2; D is undetermined. CDR3 length equals 13 residues. V was clipped by 8 bases and J by 4 bases, with 14 bases between them. The germline V gene encodes CDR1 SGHAT and CDR2 FQNNGV. This chain's CDR3 is CASYALGVYGYTF. The CDR3 DNA reads TGTGCCAGCTACGCTCTGGGAGTCTATGGCTACACCTTC.

This clonotype has a count of ten or more. This chain connects TRBV7-3 to TRBJ2-7; D might be TRBD1 (6 bases). Trimming left V 6 bases short and J 6 bases short, with 15 bases between. CDR3 length equals 13 residues. Germline CDR1 is SGHTA and CDR2 is FQGTGA. The chain's CDR3 is CASRLSQGSEQYF. The DNA of the CDR3 is TGTGCCAGCAGACTCTCCCAGGGGTCCGAGCAGTACTTC.